This T cell receptor beta chain was captured in a study of T-cell memory formation after mild COVID-19. TCRdb reprocessed the 5' RACE reads via MiXCR and lists one record per CDR3 protein. The sample consists of 70,000 to 100,000 distinct CDR3 sequences, 13% of them appearing once. Findings of the study overall: Day 15 to 85 contracting clones showed balanced CD4/CD8; day 15 to 37 expanders favored CD4+. Cross-reactive memory seemingly joined, as some responding clones were found in pre-infection memory.

A word on this clonotype: The target antigen is unknown.

The clonotype comes from an adult woman who had mild COVID-19 (a few samples of this study predate the infection). Cell type and time point are not known. The material sequenced was PBMCs or a T cell subset sorted from them (not recorded which).

The CDR3 loop is CAISDTSSYNEQFF. CDR3 bases: TGTGCCATCAGCGACACGAGCTCCTACAATGAGCAGTTCTTC. The V and J genes are TRBV10-3 and TRBJ2-1; no clear D gene. Germline values: CDR1 ENHRY, CDR2 SYGVKD. The CDR3 runs to 14 residues. Trimming took 6 bases from V and 0 from J, leaving 9 bases between them.